This is a list of T cell receptor beta chains from one sample in a study of blood T cell repertoires in COVID-19. Here immunoSEQ multiplex PCR was the method, and the copy in TCRdb shows in-frame clones only, minus some. The table lists about 140,000 clones, around 82% of them singletons, with 4% in the top ten. The sequenced sample consisted of peripheral blood. These receptors were collected from an older woman with acute or convalescent COVID-19. The CDR3 runs from the conserved cysteine through the conserved F or W. D genes are given only for firm matches. Part of the rows lack a size; the others show once, few, many or a class for expanded clones.

V	size	D	J	DNA	CDR3
TRBV13	NA	NA	TRBJ1-6	TGTGCCAGCAGCTTAAGAGGGTATAATTCACCCCTCCACTTT	CASSLRGYNSPLHF
TRBV29-1	NA	NA	TRBJ1-2	TGCAGCGTGGGAACAGGTTATGGCTACACCTTC	CSVGTGYGYTF
TRBV30	NA	TRBD1	TRBJ1-6	TGTGCCCGAGGGGGCCCTCCGGAGAATTCACCCCTCCACTTT	CARGGPPENSPLHF
TRBV18	NA	NA	TRBJ1-2	TGTGCCAGCTCACTCAGGACATCTGATGGCTACACCTTC	CASSLRTSDGYTF
TRBV25-1	NA	NA	TRBJ2-1	TGTGCCAGCAGTGAGGCAGGACTTCTCTACAATGAGCAGTTCTTC	CASSEAGLLYNEQFF
TRBV6-5	NA	TRBD2	TRBJ2-3	TGTGCCAGCAGTCGGACTAGCGGGAGGCCAGATACGCAGTATTTT	CASSRTSGRPDTQYF
TRBV29-1	NA	NA	TRBJ2-7	TGCAGCGTTGAATCCAGAACCTACGAGCAGTACTTC	CSVESRTYEQYF
TRBV2	once	TRBD1	TRBJ1-2	TGTGCCAGCATTCCCGGGACAGGGAATGGCTACACCTTC	CASIPGTGNGYTF
TRBV19	NA	NA	TRBJ2-3	TGTGCCAGTAGCCTTGGAGTTCAAGGACTACTTTCGGAAACAGATACGCAGTATTTT	CASSLGVQGLLSETDTQYF
TRBV25-1	NA	NA	TRBJ1-6	TGTGCCAGCAGTGGAACAGGGACGAATTCACCCCTCCACTTT	CASSGTGTNSPLHF
TRBV5-4	once	NA	TRBJ1-3	TGTGCCAGCGGGACGGACAGCCGGAGCTCTGGAAACACCATATATTTT	CASGTDSRSSGNTIYF
TRBV6-4	once	TRBD1	TRBJ1-5	TGTGCCAGCAGTGACTCAGGACAGGGGGTGGGCAATCAGCCCCAGCATTTT	CASSDSGQGVGNQPQHF
TRBV11-2	once	NA	TRBJ1-6	TGTGCCAGCAGCTTTAGAAATTCACCCCTCCACTTT	CASSFRNSPLHF
TRBV27	NA	NA	TRBJ1-2	TGTGCCAGCAGCCTTCAAGCAGGGGCGGCCGGGGGCTACACCTTC	CASSLQAGAAGGYTF
TRBV7-3	NA	NA	TRBJ2-7	TGTGCCAGCGGATCGATTGGAGGAGAGCAGTACTTC	CASGSIGGEQYF
TRBV11-2	NA	NA	TRBJ2-7	TGTGCCAGCAGCTTGGACGGGAGTACCTACGAGCAGTACTTC	CASSLDGSTYEQYF
TRBV28	NA	NA	TRBJ2-5	TGTGCCAGCAATTCGGGGACAAGCCAGAAGGCCCAGTACTTC	CASNSGTSQKAQYF
TRBV7-9	once	TRBD2	TRBJ2-3	TGTGCCAGCAGCCTGAGACTAGCGGGGCTCACAGATACGCAGTATTTT	CASSLRLAGLTDTQYF
TRBV30	NA	NA	TRBJ1-6	TGTGCCTGGGGTTCTTACACAGGGTTTTCACCCCTCCACTTT	CAWGSYTGFSPLHF
TRBV28	NA	NA	TRBJ1-4	TGTGCCAGCAGGAATAGGGGTGGTAATGAAAAACTGTTTTTT	CASRNRGGNEKLFF